The source of this TCR beta chain is a study of T cell repertoires in cytomegalovirus infection. One entry per CDR3 protein, called by TCRdb with MiXCR from the reads. This sample carries 450,000 to 600,000 distinct CDR3 sequences, 30% to 40% of them seen once, and the ten largest clones take roughly a sixth. In its sample, this clonotype was seen a few times. The antigen remains undetermined. This receptor was obtained from a human donor in good health (CMV status not recorded). Some clones in this sample may be carry-over from other donors' samples. The source material was cultured PBMCs, sampled from culture after CMV antigen stimulation.

CDR3 coding DNA: TGTGCCAGCAGCTCCCCCGGCTCTAGGAAGAACACTGAAGCTTTCTTT. This gives the protein CASSSPGSRKNTEAFF. The chain uses TRBV6-6 and TRBJ1-1; D not certain. Trimming shortened V by 6 bases and J by 1 base, and 18 bases separated the two germline ends. CDR1 and CDR2 (germline): MNHNY, SVGAGI (reference sequence). The CDR3 length is 16 residues.